A selection of T cell receptor beta chains follows, all from one sample in a study of graft-versus-host responses after intestinal transplantation. These receptors' targets are unknown. Repertoires were generated with immunoSEQ multiplex PCR, while TCRdb's copy carries only in-frame clones and drops some. This sample has 95,000 to 110,000 clones; roughly 84% occur once, and the top ten carry 0.7% to 0.9%. This sample comprised unstimulated CD4+ T cells sorted from spleen or lymph node cells, obtained before intestinal transplant. The receptors stem from a human donor who received an intestinal transplant. CDR3s include the opening cysteine and the closing phenylalanine or tryptophan. A D gene is named only where the DNA matches it firmly. Only some rows state a clone size, as once, few, many or a class for expanded clones.

D gene	V gene	clone size	J gene	CDR3 DNA	CDR3 protein
TRBD2	TRBV27	NA	TRBJ2-7	TGTGCCAGCAGTTCACGGCGGGGGGTCGTTACCTACGAGCAGTACTTC	CASSSRRGVVTYEQYF
NA	TRBV4-1	NA	TRBJ1-5	TGCGCCAGCAGCCAAGATTGGCAGTATCAGGCTCCCCAGCATTTT	CASSQDWQYQAPQHF
NA	TRBV10-1	NA	TRBJ2-5	TGCGCCAGCAGACCCCAGGGGTTCCAAGAGACCCAGTACTTC	CASRPQGFQETQYF
NA	TRBV28	NA	TRBJ1-5	TGTGCCAGCAGCACCGGGTCCTCTAGGCCCCAGCATTTT	CASSTGSSRPQHF
NA	TRBV14	NA	TRBJ1-1	TGTGCCAGCACCACAACACGGGCAGGGGTCACTGAAGCTTTCTTT	CASTTTRAGVTEAFF
NA	TRBV6-5	NA	TRBJ2-1	TGTGCCAGCAGGGCTGAGAGGAGAACCTACAATGAGCAGTTCTTC	CASRAERRTYNEQFF
TRBD2	TRBV2	NA	TRBJ2-2	TGTGCCACCTCGGGAGGGCCCCGCGCGAACACCGGGGAGCTGTTTTTT	CATSGGPRANTGELFF
NA	TRBV7-9	NA	TRBJ2-3	TGTGCCAGCAGCTTAGCGGGGGCGATAACAGATACGCAGTATTTT	CASSLAGAITDTQYF
NA	TRBV5-1	NA	TRBJ2-1	TGCGCCAGCAGCTTAGAGGGCTCGGGGAATGAGCAGTTCTTC	CASSLEGSGNEQFF
NA	TRBV15	few	TRBJ1-1	TGTGCCACCAGCAGAGTAGGAGCGGACACTGAAGCTTTCTTT	CATSRVGADTEAFF
NA	TRBV6-5	NA	TRBJ1-5	TGTGCCAGCAGACTTTTGGGTCAGCCCCAGCATTTT	CASRLLGQPQHF
TRBD1	TRBV7-9	NA	TRBJ2-1	TGTGCCAGCAGCTTAGGACAGGGGGCAGTAGATGAGCAGTTCTTC	CASSLGQGAVDEQFF
NA	TRBV6-1	few	TRBJ1-3	TGTGCCAGCAGTCAACCCGGGACCGGAAGAAACACCATATATTTT	CASSQPGTGRNTIYF
TRBD1	TRBV5-6	NA	TRBJ2-7	TGTGCCAGCAGCCCCCGGGACAGCGACTACGAGCAGTACTTC	CASSPRDSDYEQYF
NA	TRBV5-4	NA	TRBJ1-6	TGTGCCAGCAGCTTCCGGGACGGGGGTTCACCCCTCCACTTT	CASSFRDGGSPLHF
TRBD2	TRBV10-2	NA	TRBJ2-2	TGCGCCAGCAGTGACCCCACGGGACTAGTGGAGGGGGAGCTGTTTTTT	CASSDPTGLVEGELFF
NA	TRBV6-6	NA	TRBJ1-2	TGTGCCAGCTCTACGAGGGGGGAGGGCTACACCTTC	CASSTRGEGYTF
TRBD1	TRBV11-2	NA	TRBJ2-3	TGTGCCAGCAGCACCGACAGGGGAGCAGATACGCAGTATTTT	CASSTDRGADTQYF
NA	TRBV15	NA	TRBJ2-3	TGTGCCACCAGCGCCGACGGACTACGCACAGATACGCAGTATTTT	CATSADGLRTDTQYF
TRBD2	TRBV28	NA	TRBJ2-7	TGTGCCAGCATCGGCGGGGGGCCCCACGAGCAGTACTTC	CASIGGGPHEQYF
NA	TRBV6-1	once	TRBJ2-4	TGTGCCAGCACTTCCGCGGGCTCCGTGATCATTCAGTACTTC	CASTSAGSVIIQYF
NA	TRBV5-6	once	TRBJ2-6	TGTGCCAGCTTGGGGGCGCGGGGGGCCAACGTCCTGACTTTC	CASLGARGANVLTF
NA	TRBV7-2	few	TRBJ1-4	TGTGCCAGCAGCCGAACGGACAGAGGGAATGAAAAACTGTTTTTT	CASSRTDRGNEKLFF
NA	TRBV6-5	NA	TRBJ1-6	TGTGCCAGCAGTGACCACAGGGAAGGATCACCCCTCCACTTT	CASSDHREGSPLHF
TRBD1	TRBV6-1	NA	TRBJ2-7	TGTGCCAGCAGTGGGGGACAGTTGAGCTCCTACGAGCAGTACTTC	CASSGGQLSSYEQYF
NA	TRBV6-6	NA	TRBJ1-1	TGTGCCAGCAGTTACTCGCCTACCACCCAAGAAGCTTTCTTT	CASSYSPTTQEAFF
NA	TRBV11-2	NA	TRBJ2-7	TGTGCCAGCAGGGCCCGACAGACACCCCACGAGCAGTACTTC	CASRARQTPHEQYF
NA	TRBV10-3	NA	TRBJ2-7	TGTGCCATCAGGATGACAGACTCCTACGAGCAGTACTTC	CAIRMTDSYEQYF
NA	TRBV5-1	NA	TRBJ1-4	TGCGCCAGCAGCGATGGCGTAGGCTTCTTTAATGAAAAACTGTTTTTT	CASSDGVGFFNEKLFF
NA	TRBV4-1	NA	TRBJ2-5	TGCGCCAGCAGCCAAGATCTCAGCGCTTCGGGGGAGACCCAGTACTTC	CASSQDLSASGETQYF
NA	TRBV4-1	NA	TRBJ1-2	TGCGCCAGCAGCCAAGCTGCCACCAGGGAGGGGTTTGGGGATGGCTACACCTTC	CASSQAATREGFGDGYTF
NA	TRBV18	NA	TRBJ1-4	TGTGCCAGCTCACTCAGGGGTGGAAGGGAAAAACTGTTTTTT	CASSLRGGREKLFF
TRBD1	TRBV6-5	NA	TRBJ2-7	TGTGCCAGCAGAAACCGGGACAGGAGCTACGAGCAGTACTTC	CASRNRDRSYEQYF
TRBD1	TRBV5-5	NA	TRBJ2-1	TGTGCCAGCAGCTTTGCCCGACCGGGACAGGGGTTCTATGAGCAGTTCTTC	CASSFARPGQGFYEQFF
NA	TRBV12-1	NA	TRBJ2-5	TGTGCCAGCAGCTCACAGACTAGCGCACACGTAATTCAAGAGACCCAGTACTTC	CASSSQTSAHVIQETQYF
NA	TRBV5-1	NA	TRBJ1-5	TGCGCCAGCAGCTTGGGACCCGAATCCAATCAGCCCCAGCATTTT	CASSLGPESNQPQHF
NA	TRBV18	NA	TRBJ2-6	TGTGCCAGCTCACCAGGGGGCCCGGGTTCTGGGGCCAACGTCCTGACTTTC	CASSPGGPGSGANVLTF
TRBD2	TRBV11-1	NA	TRBJ2-7	TGTGCCAGCAGCTTAGTCTGGCCCTGGTTTTGTCTGGGAGGGTACGAGCAGTACTTC	CASSLVWPWFCLGGYEQYF
NA	TRBV5-1	NA	TRBJ1-5	TGCGCCAGCAGCTTGGACAGGGATAGCAATCAGCCCCAGCATTTT	CASSLDRDSNQPQHF
TRBD1	TRBV2	NA	TRBJ1-5	TGTGCCAGCAGTGAAAAGGGACAGGGCCGGAATCAGCCCCAGCATTTT	CASSEKGQGRNQPQHF
TRBD1	TRBV30	NA	TRBJ1-5	TGTGCCTGGAGTTCCTCCCGGGACAGTCCCTTTTATAGCAATCAGCCCCAGCATTTT	CAWSSSRDSPFYSNQPQHF
TRBD2	TRBV30	NA	TRBJ2-4	TGTGCCTGGAGGACTAGCAAGGCCAAAAACATTCAGTACTTC	CAWRTSKAKNIQYF
NA	TRBV5-1	NA	TRBJ1-1	TGCGCCAGCAGTGACTCCTCAGGGGCCTTGAACACTGAAGCTTTCTTT	CASSDSSGALNTEAFF
NA	TRBV7-9	NA	TRBJ2-7	TGTGCCAGCAGCTTAGGCTACTCCTACGAGCAGTACTTC	CASSLGYSYEQYF
NA	TRBV5-6	NA	TRBJ1-2	TGTGCCAGCAGCCTTGGGGGCCCAAACTATGGCTACACCTTC	CASSLGGPNYGYTF
TRBD2	TRBV18	NA	TRBJ2-7	TGTGCCAGCTCACTGACTAGCGGGAGTAATGTCTACGAGCAGTACTTC	CASSLTSGSNVYEQYF
TRBD1	TRBV5-1	NA	TRBJ2-7	TGCGCCAGCAGCCTAGGGACAGGCTCCTTTCCCTACGAGCAGTACTTC	CASSLGTGSFPYEQYF
NA	TRBV6-5	NA	TRBJ2-5	TGTGCCAGCAGGCAGGGACGGTTTTTGGAGACCCAGTACTTC	CASRQGRFLETQYF
NA	TRBV15	NA	TRBJ2-5	TGTGCCACCAGCAGAGATGTAGCGTATGAGACCCAGTACTTC	CATSRDVAYETQYF
NA	TRBV7-2	NA	TRBJ1-3	TGTGCCAGCAGCTGGCCGGGACATAGCTCTGGAAACACCATATATTTT	CASSWPGHSSGNTIYF
TRBD1	TRBV2	NA	TRBJ1-3	TGTGCCAGCATCATAAGGGACAGCTCTGGAAACACCATATATTTT	CASIIRDSSGNTIYF
TRBD1	TRBV18	NA	TRBJ1-1	TGTGCCAGCTCAGAGACAGGGGTAACTGAAGCTTTCTTT	CASSETGVTEAFF